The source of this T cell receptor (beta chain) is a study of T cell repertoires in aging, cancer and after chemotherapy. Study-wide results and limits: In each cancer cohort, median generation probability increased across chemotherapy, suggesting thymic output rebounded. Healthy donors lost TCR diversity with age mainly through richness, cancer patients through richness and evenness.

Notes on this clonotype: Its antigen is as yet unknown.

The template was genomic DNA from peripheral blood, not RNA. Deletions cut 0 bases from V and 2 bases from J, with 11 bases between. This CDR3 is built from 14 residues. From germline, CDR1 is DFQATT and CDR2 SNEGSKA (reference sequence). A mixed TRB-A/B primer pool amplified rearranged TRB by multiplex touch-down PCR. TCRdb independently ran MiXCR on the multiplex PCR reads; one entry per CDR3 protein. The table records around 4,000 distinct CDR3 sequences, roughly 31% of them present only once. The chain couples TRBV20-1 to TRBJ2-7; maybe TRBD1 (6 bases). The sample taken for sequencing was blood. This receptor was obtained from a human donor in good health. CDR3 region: CSARDAGTTYEQYF. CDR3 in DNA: TGCAGTGCTAGAGATGCTGGGACAACCTACGAGCAGTACTTC.